This passage covers 11 T cell receptor beta chains from one sample sequenced in a study of T cells in Graves' hyperthyroidism and ophthalmopathy. Researchers amplified the TCR beta CDR3 regions from RNA transcripts. The HTBI primer set was used in a first-round RT-PCR of the TCR CDR3. MiXCR, applied by TCRdb to the multiplex PCR reads, yields one record per CDR3 protein. The sample includes about 400,000 distinct CDR3 sequences, about 25% of them seen just once. The sample was blood. The receptors here all came from a man aged 50 to 60 with Graves' hyperthyroidism.

The CDR3 sequence is CASSLRGATTRQETQYF. The CDR3 DNA reads as TGTGCCAGCAGCTTACGGGGGGCTACGACGAGGCAAGAGACCCAGTACTTC. The V and J genes are TRBV5-6 and TRBJ2-5; D perhaps matches TRBD2 (7 bases). This CDR3 spans 17 amino acids. Germline V lookup: CDR1 SGHDT, CDR2 YYEEEE. The V and J ends lost 2 bases and 2 bases respectively, with 19 bases between them.

This clonotype showed up many times. The rearrangement joins TRBV29-1 to TRBJ2-3, with TRBD2 as a possible D gene (5 bases). CDR1 is SQVTM and CDR2 is ANQGSEA in the germline V gene. The CDR3 runs to 16 residues. Trimming took 3 bases from V and 0 from J, leaving 16 bases between them. CDR3 in amino acids: CSVDGGPGSSTDTQYF. The CDR3 nucleotides are TGCAGCGTTGATGGCGGCCCGGGATCCAGCACAGATACGCAGTATTTT.

This clonotype was recorded many times. The chain employs TRBV12-3 or TRBV12-4 and TRBJ1-1; 9 positions agree with TRBD1. CDR3 length: 16 residues. Trimming removed 4 bases from V and 6 bases from J; junction bases left unmatched: 12. CDR3 amino acids: CASSSGGQGKWSEAFF. CDR3 DNA sequence: TGTGCCAGCAGTTCAGGCGGACAGGGGAAGTGGTCTGAAGCTTTCTTT.

At least ten counts were recorded for this clonotype. This chain links TRBV6-6 with TRBJ2-3; 13 nucleotides align to TRBD2. J gave up 1 base and V 2 bases, and 6 bases lay outside the gene matches. The germline V gene has CDR1 MNHNY and CDR2 SVGAGI (reference sequence). This CDR3 is built from 18 residues. The CDR3 coding sequence is TGTGCCAGCAGTTACGAAGGACTAGCGGGAGTTGGCACAGATACGCAGTATTTT. Protein: CASSYEGLAGVGTDTQYF.

In DNA, the CDR3 is TGTGCCAGCAGTCCCTCGGGGGTGGTCTATGGCTACACCTTC. This sequence encodes CASSPSGVVYGYTF. V gene TRBV12-3 or TRBV12-4 combines with J gene TRBJ1-2; possible D gene TRBD1, 5 bases. The CDR3 loop spans 14 amino acids. Trimming left V 5 bases short and J 4 bases short, with 14 bases between.

The J gene is TRBJ2-1, the V gene TRBV7-2; 9 positions match TRBD2. J was trimmed by 7 bases and V by 5 bases; bases with no gene match: 15. This CDR3 contains 17 residues. Germline V gene sequence: CDR1 SGHTA, CDR2 FQGNSA. In nucleotides, the CDR3 is TGTGCCAGCAGCCCTCCGGGCGGGAGGGCCCCCGAGAATGAGCAGTTCTTC. It yields the protein CASSPPGGRAPENEQFF.

In its sample, this clonotype was seen a few times. This chain uses TRBV27 with TRBJ1-2; 8 nucleotides line up with TRBD1. V was pared by 4 bases and J by 6 bases, with 13 bases of the junction left unmatched. CDR3 length: 16 amino acids. Germline CDR1 is MNHEY and CDR2 is SMNVEV (reference sequence). Here the CDR3 reads CASSSIFGQGWDGYTF. In DNA form, the CDR3 reads TGTGCCAGCAGTTCGATCTTCGGACAGGGTTGGGATGGCTACACCTTC.

There are many counts of this clonotype. The chain is built from TRBV6-1 and TRBJ2-2; D possibly corresponds to TRBD2 (7 bases). The germline CDR1 and CDR2 sequences are MNHNS and SASEGT. Deletions cut 6 bases from V and 3 bases from J, with 11 bases between. This CDR3 is 14 amino acids long. The CDR3 sequence: CASRTGRDTGELFF. The DNA of the CDR3 is TGTGCCAGCAGAACAGGGAGGGACACCGGGGAGCTGTTTTTT.

This clonotype appeared many times. The rearrangement joins TRBV28 to TRBJ2-1; TRBD2 matches at 14 bases. Trimming removed 3 bases from V and 7 bases from J; junction bases left unmatched: 14. This CDR3 contains 19 residues. Germline CDR1 and CDR2: MDHEN and SYDVKM. In DNA, the CDR3 is TGTGCCAGCAGTTTCCGCGGACTAGCGGGAGGTGGGACAAGGAATGAGCAGTTCTTC. Translation: CASSFRGLAGGGTRNEQFF. Using reference TRBV28 and TRBJ2-1 for the parts outside the CDR3, the full variable domain is DVKVTQSSRYLVKRTGEKVFLECVQDMDHENMFWYRQDPGLGLRLIYFSYDVKMKEKGDIPEGYSVSREKKERFSLILESASTNQTSMYLCASSFRGLAGGGTRNEQFFGPGTRLTVL.

The chain is built from TRBV9 and TRBJ1-2; possibly TRBD1 for D (5 bases). Germline loops: CDR1 SGDLS, CDR2 YYNGEE. The CDR3 length is 15 residues. The V and J ends lost 2 bases and 2 bases respectively, with 13 bases between them. The DNA for the CDR3 is TGTGCCAGCAGCGTTGCTCCGGGGCAGAACTATGGCTACACCTTC. This gives the protein CASSVAPGQNYGYTF.

The chain carries TRBV9 and TRBJ2-7, with 11 bases fitting TRBD1. The germline V gene encodes CDR1 SGDLS and CDR2 YYNGEE. The CDR3 runs to 16 residues. Trimming at V came to 0 bases and at J to 0 bases, leaving 2 bases not matched to a gene. CDR3 residues: CASSVGDRGSSYEQYF. Written as DNA, the CDR3 is TGTGCCAGCAGCGTAGGGGACAGGGGGAGCTCCTACGAGCAGTACTTC. Based on the CDR3 plus reference TRBV9 and TRBJ2-7, the full variable domain is DSGVTQTPKHLITATGQRVTLRCSPRSGDLSVYWYQQSLDQGLQFLIQYYNGEERAKGNILERFSAQQFPDLHSELNLSSLELGDSALYFCASSVGDRGSSYEQYFGPGTRLTVT.